The 23 T cell receptor beta chains reported below all come from one sample, sequenced in a study of blood T cell repertoires in COVID-19. Sequencing used immunoSEQ multiplex PCR; TCRdb keeps in-frame clones, though not all of them. Of fewer than 80,000 clones listed, roughly four fifths are singletons. Sequencing used peripheral blood. Receptor source: a man aged 45-60 years with COVID-19, enrolled during active disease.

This clone was detected only a few times. The CDR3 bases are TGTGCCAGCAGTGGACAGGCAGGATCACCCCTCCACTTT. Its protein product is CASSGQAGSPLHF. This chain connects TRBV2 to TRBJ1-6, with D perhaps matching TRBD1 (6 bases). Trimming cost V 4 bases and J 10 bases, with 11 bases left between them. The CDR3 extends over 13 amino acids. The V gene's germline CDR1 is SNHLY and CDR2 FYNNEI. The whole variable domain, remainder taken from reference TRBV2 and TRBJ1-6, is EPEVTQTPSHQVTQMGQEVILRCVPISNHLYFYWYRQILGQKVEFLVSFYNNEISEKSEIFDDQFSVERPDGSNFTLKIRSTKLEDSAMYFCASSGQAGSPLHFGNGTRLTVT.

V usage is TRBV11-2 and J usage is TRBJ1-2; TRBD1 is a possible D gene (5 bases). V was pared by 2 bases and J by 2 bases, with 9 bases between. In germline, CDR1 is SGHAT, CDR2 FQNNGV. CDR3 length equals 14 residues. CDR3 residues: CASSLRAGNYGYTF. The CDR3 bases are TGTGCCAGCAGCTTACGGGCAGGGAACTATGGCTACACCTTC.

The chain uses TRBV5-1 and TRBJ1-6; 9 bases match TRBD1. V shed 5 bases and J 7 bases; nucleotides not matched to a gene: 7. The germline V gene has CDR1 SGHRS and CDR2 YFSETQ. This CDR3 is built from 15 residues. The CDR3 DNA sequence: TGCGCCAGCAGACCGGGACAGGGTGGCAATTCACCCCTCCACTTT. It specifies CASRPGQGGNSPLHF. The whole variable domain, filled in from reference TRBV5-1 and TRBJ1-6, reads KAGVTQTPRYLIKTRGQQVTLSCSPISGHRSVSWYQQTPGQGLQFLFEYFSETQRNKGNFPGRFSGRQFSNSRSEMNVSTLELGDSALYLCASRPGQGGNSPLHFGNGTRLTVT.

The chain couples TRBV19 to TRBJ1-2; 8 positions match TRBD1. Trimming removed 2 bases from V and 14 bases from J; junction bases left unmatched: 7. Germline values: CDR1 LNHDA, CDR2 SQIVND (reference sequence). CDR3 length: 12 residues. CDR3 in amino acids: CASSIIQGAITF. CDR3 in DNA: TGTGCCAGTAGTATAATCCAGGGGGCCATTACCTTC.

The chain employs TRBV10-1 and TRBJ2-3; 7 bases are a match to TRBD2. The CDR3 contains 12 residues. Germline V gene data show CDR1 as WNHNN and CDR2 as SYGVQD (reference sequence). The V gene end was trimmed by 4 bases and the J gene end by 10 bases; junction bases not matched to a gene: 5. The CDR3 sequence is CASSAGLSPQYF. The DNA of the CDR3 is TGCGCCAGCAGTGCGGGACTATCGCCGCAGTATTTT.

The chain recombines TRBV6-1 with TRBJ2-3; maybe TRBD1 (5 bases). Germline V gene data show CDR1 as MNHNS and CDR2 as SASEGT. The V end was cut by 3 bases, the J end by 4 bases, with 11 bases between. This CDR3 region has 14 residues. CDR3 nucleotides: TGTGCCAGCAGTGAGGGCTTGGGGCCAGATACGCAGTATTTT. Translating gives CASSEGLGPDTQYF.

The chain employs TRBV6-5 and TRBJ2-1; TRBD1 agrees at 7 bases. The germline V gene has CDR1 MNHEY and CDR2 SVGAGI. CDR3 length equals 15 residues. Trimming cost V 8 bases and J 1 base; bases outside gene matches: 8. CDR3 in DNA: TGTGCCAGCGCTGAGGGGGCTCTATCCTACAATGAGCAGTTCTTC. Translation: CASAEGALSYNEQFF.

The chain carries TRBV18 and TRBJ1-1; 7 bases fit TRBD1. Germline V gene data show CDR1 as KGHSH and CDR2 as LQKENI. The CDR3 is 16 residues long. Trimming took 4 bases from V and 1 from J; bases not matched to a gene: 9. This CDR3 reads CASSQPPTGKNTEAFF. CDR3 nucleotides: TGTGCCAGCTCACAACCTCCGACAGGGAAGAACACTGAAGCTTTCTTT.

The chain links TRBV5-4 to TRBJ2-7, with D perhaps matching TRBD1 (5 bases). The germline CDR1 and CDR2 sequences are SGHNT and YYREEE (reference sequence). This CDR3 has 13 residues. The ends were cut back, 3 bases at V and 5 bases at J, with 12 bases in the middle. The DNA for the CDR3 is TGTGCCAGCAGCTCACAGGTCCTCGACGAGCAGTACTTC. Its translation is CASSSQVLDEQYF.

This clone was detected only once. V usage is TRBV6-1 and J usage is TRBJ2-7, with 8 bases identical to TRBD1. This CDR3 has 17 residues. With V trimmed by 2 bases and J by 4 bases, 13 bases remained unmatched. Germline loops: CDR1 MNHNS, CDR2 SASEGT. The CDR3 sequence is CASSERDKTGEAYEQYF. The CDR3 bases are TGTGCCAGCAGTGAACGGGACAAGACAGGGGAGGCGTACGAGCAGTACTTC.

The chain has TRBV3-1 (or the pseudogene TRBV3-2) and TRBJ1-5, with D uncertain. V was pared by 1 base and J by 0 bases, with 13 bases between. CDR1 and CDR2 from the germline V gene are LGHDT and YNNKEL (reference sequence). CDR3 size: 17 residues. This CDR3 reads CASSQVPGTFSNQPQHF. CDR3 coding DNA: TGTGCCAGCAGCCAAGTGCCAGGAACTTTTAGCAATCAGCCCCAGCATTTT.

The count of this clone is one. This chain connects TRBV6-5 to TRBJ1-1; unclear D gene. Germline V lookup: CDR1 MNHEY, CDR2 SVGAGI. This CDR3 is 13 amino acids long. V lost 0 bases to trimming and J lost 7 bases, with 9 bases between them. The CDR3 loop is CASSYSIRIEAFF. CDR3 DNA: TGTGCCAGCAGTTACTCTATCAGGATTGAAGCTTTCTTT.

The chain combines TRBV4-2 with TRBJ2-2, with TRBD1 matching 11 bases. Germline trimming cut 2 bases from V and 4 bases from J; bases unmatched to any gene: 6. Germline CDR1 and CDR2: LGHNA and YNFKEQ. CDR3 length: 17 residues. The CDR3 DNA follows: TGTGCCAGCAGCCAACTGGGGACAGGGGGTGTCACCGGGGAGCTGTTTTTT. It codes for CASSQLGTGGVTGELFF.

The chain couples TRBV7-2 to TRBJ1-1, with D possibly matching TRBD1 (6 bases). CDR1 is SGHTA, CDR2 FQGNSA, per germline. Trimming pared 3 bases from V and 1 base from J, leaving 9 bases between. This CDR3 is 14 amino acids long. CDR3 bases: TGTGCCAGCAGCTTCGGACAGCAGAACACTGAAGCTTTCTTT. Translated: CASSFGQQNTEAFF.

J is TRBJ2-3 and V is TRBV19; D might be TRBD1 (6 bases). The CDR3 loop spans 17 amino acids. Germline CDR1 is LNHDA and CDR2 is SQIVND (reference sequence). Trimming pared 5 bases from V and 0 bases from J, leaving 18 bases between. The chain's CDR3 is CASSPRQDTLSTDTQYF. For the CDR3, the DNA is TGTGCCAGTAGTCCCCGACAGGACACCCTTAGCACAGATACGCAGTATTTT.

The gene calls are TRBV6-4 and TRBJ1-1; D not resolved. The CDR3 spans 13 residues. V lost 3 bases to trimming and J lost 4 bases, with 9 bases between them. The germline gives CDR1 MRHNA, CDR2 SNTAGT. DNA for the CDR3: TGTGCCAGCAGTGAACGGGGAGGCACTGAAGCTTTCTTT. It translates to CASSERGGTEAFF.

This rearrangement joins TRBV5-8 to TRBJ1-5; 7 nucleotides match TRBD1. After removal of 1 base from V and 5 bases from J, the junction contained 0 bases not matched to a gene. Germline V gives CDR1 SGHTS, CDR2 YDEGEE. The CDR3 has 13 amino acids. The CDR3 nucleotides are TGTGCCAGCAGCTTGCAGGGGGATCAGCCCCAGCATTTT. This sequence encodes CASSLQGDQPQHF.

This chain uses TRBV9 with TRBJ2-2, with 7 positions matching TRBD2. Germline assignment: CDR1 SGDLS and CDR2 YYNGEE. Germline trimming cut 4 bases from V and 4 bases from J; bases unmatched to any gene: 7. This CDR3 region has 15 residues. The CDR3, as DNA: TGTGCCAGCAGCCTTATATCTAGCGGCACCGGGGAGCTGTTTTTT. This translates into CASSLISSGTGELFF.

The CDR3 protein is CASSLGLAKNIQYF. In nucleotides, the CDR3 is TGCGCCAGCAGCTTGGGTCTAGCCAAAAACATTCAGTACTTC. This chain links TRBV5-1 with TRBJ2-4, with no clear D. Trimming removed 0 bases at V and 0 bases at J, with 4 bases between. Germline CDR1 SGHRS, CDR2 YFSETQ. The CDR3 length is 14 residues. Full variable domain (rest looked up from reference TRBV5-1 and TRBJ2-4): KAGVTQTPRYLIKTRGQQVTLSCSPISGHRSVSWYQQTPGQGLQFLFEYFSETQRNKGNFPGRFSGRQFSNSRSEMNVSTLELGDSALYLCASSLGLAKNIQYFGAGTRLSVL.

Only one count was recorded for this clone. The chain combines TRBV29-1 with TRBJ2-7; the match to TRBD1 covers 10 bases. Looked up from germline, CDR1 is SQVTM and CDR2 is ANQGSEA. The CDR3 runs 19 residues. Unmatched junction bases numbered 17, after V lost 1 base and J lost 2 bases. The CDR3 here is CSVEVFSSRQGAFTYEQYF. The CDR3 DNA sequence: TGCAGCGTTGAAGTATTTAGCTCCCGACAGGGGGCGTTCACCTACGAGCAGTACTTC.

V usage is TRBV19 and J usage is TRBJ2-7, with 10 nucleotides matching TRBD1. The CDR3 spans 15 residues. The V and J ends lost 3 bases and 2 bases, in that order; junction bases with no gene match: 4. Germline CDR1 is LNHDA and CDR2 is SQIVND (reference sequence). CDR3 residues: CASSIRDRGPYEQYF. The CDR3 coding sequence is TGTGCCAGTAGTATCCGGGACAGGGGACCCTACGAGCAGTACTTC.

This clone was recorded once. This chain links TRBV6-5 with TRBJ1-6; D not certain. The V end was cut by 5 bases, the J end by 13 bases, with 18 bases between. The CDR3 covers 14 residues. Germline CDR1 and CDR2: MNHEY and SVGAGI. CDR3 region: CASSPGKAPGPLHF. CDR3 bases: TGTGCCAGCAGTCCGGGGAAGGCCCCGGGCCCCCTCCACTTT.

The CDR3 DNA reads as TGTGCCAGCAGCGTAGAGGGGACAGCCACCTACTACGAGCAGTACTTC. It translates to CASSVEGTATYYEQYF. The chain couples TRBV9 to TRBJ2-7; 7 nucleotides match TRBD1. V lost 0 bases, J lost 3 bases, and 9 bases stayed unmatched. The CDR3 extends over 16 amino acids. The germline V gene has CDR1 SGDLS and CDR2 YYNGEE.